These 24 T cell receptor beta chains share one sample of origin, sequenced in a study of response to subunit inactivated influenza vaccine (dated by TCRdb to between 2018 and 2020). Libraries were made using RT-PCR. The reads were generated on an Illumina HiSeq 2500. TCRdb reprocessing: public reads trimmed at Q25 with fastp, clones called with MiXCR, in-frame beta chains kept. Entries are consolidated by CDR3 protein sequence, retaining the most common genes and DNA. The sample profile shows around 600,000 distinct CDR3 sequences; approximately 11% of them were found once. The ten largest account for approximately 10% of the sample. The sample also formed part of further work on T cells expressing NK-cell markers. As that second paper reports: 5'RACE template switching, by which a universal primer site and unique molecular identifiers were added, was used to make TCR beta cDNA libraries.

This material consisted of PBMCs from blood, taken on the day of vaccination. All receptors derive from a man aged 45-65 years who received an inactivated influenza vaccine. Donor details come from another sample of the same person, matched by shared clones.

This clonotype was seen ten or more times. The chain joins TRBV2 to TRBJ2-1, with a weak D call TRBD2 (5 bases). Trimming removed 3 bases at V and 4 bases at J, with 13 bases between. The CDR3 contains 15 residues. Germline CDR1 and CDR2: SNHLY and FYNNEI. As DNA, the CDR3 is TGTGCCAGCAGTGAGAGAGGGATCAATTACAATGAGCAGTTCTTC. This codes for CASSERGINYNEQFF.

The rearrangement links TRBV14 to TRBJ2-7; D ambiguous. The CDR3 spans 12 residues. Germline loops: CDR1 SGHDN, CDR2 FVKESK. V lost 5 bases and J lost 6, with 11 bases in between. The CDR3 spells CASSFEASEQYF. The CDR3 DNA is TGTGCCAGCAGCTTTGAGGCGAGCGAGCAGTACTTC.

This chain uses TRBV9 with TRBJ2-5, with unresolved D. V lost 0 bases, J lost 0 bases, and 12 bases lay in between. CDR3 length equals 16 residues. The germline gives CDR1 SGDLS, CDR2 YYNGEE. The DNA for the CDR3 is TGTGCCAGCAGCGTAGGAGCCTCCGTGTACCAAGAGACCCAGTACTTC. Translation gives CASSVGASVYQETQYF.

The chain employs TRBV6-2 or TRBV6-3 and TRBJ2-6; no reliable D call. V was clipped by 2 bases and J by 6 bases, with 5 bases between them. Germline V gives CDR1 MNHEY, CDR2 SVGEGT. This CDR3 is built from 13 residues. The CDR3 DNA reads TGTGCCAGCAGTTACACGGAGGCCAACGTCCTGACTTTC. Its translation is CASSYTEANVLTF.

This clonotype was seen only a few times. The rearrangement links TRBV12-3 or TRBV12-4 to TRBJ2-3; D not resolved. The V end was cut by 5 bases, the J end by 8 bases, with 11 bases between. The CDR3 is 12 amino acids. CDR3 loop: CASSGMRRTQYF. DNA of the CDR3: TGTGCCAGCAGTGGGATGAGACGTACGCAGTATTTT.

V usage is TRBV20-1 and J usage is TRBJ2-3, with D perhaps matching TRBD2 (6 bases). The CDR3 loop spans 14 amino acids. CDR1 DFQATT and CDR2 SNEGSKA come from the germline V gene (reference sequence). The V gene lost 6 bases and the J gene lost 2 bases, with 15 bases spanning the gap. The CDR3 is CSAVLGGTTDTQYF. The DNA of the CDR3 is TGCAGTGCGGTACTCGGCGGGACCACAGATACGCAGTATTTT.

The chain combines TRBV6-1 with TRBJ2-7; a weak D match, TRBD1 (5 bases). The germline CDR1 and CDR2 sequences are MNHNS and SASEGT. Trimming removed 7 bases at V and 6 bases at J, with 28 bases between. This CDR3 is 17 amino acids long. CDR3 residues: CASNDPEWFQGAFEQYF. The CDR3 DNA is TGTGCCAGCAATGACCCCGAATGGTTTCAGGGTGCATTCGAGCAGTACTTC.

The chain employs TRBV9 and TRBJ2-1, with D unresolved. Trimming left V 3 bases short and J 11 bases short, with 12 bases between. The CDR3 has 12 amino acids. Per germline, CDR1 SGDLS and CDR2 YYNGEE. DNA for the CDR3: TGTGCCAGCAGCGCCACGAGTGGAAAGCAGTTCTTC. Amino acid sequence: CASSATSGKQFF.

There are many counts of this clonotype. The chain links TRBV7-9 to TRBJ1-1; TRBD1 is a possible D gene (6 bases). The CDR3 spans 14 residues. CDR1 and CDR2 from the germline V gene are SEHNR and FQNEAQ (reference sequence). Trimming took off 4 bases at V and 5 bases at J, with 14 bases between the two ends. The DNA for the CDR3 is TGTGCCAGCAGCTGGACAGACCCGCTGACTGAAGCTTTCTTT. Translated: CASSWTDPLTEAFF.

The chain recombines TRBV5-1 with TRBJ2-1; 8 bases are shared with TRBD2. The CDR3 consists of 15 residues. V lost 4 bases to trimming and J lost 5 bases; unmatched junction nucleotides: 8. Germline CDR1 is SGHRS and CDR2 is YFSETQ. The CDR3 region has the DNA TGCGCCAGCAGCCCGGCGGGAGGTTTACACAATGAGCAGTTCTTC. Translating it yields CASSPAGGLHNEQFF.

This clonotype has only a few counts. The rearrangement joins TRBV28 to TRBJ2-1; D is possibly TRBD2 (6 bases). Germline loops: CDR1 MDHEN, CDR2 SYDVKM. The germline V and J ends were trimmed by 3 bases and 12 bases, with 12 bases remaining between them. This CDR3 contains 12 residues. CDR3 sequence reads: CASSLTRVGQFF. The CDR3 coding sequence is TGTGCCAGCAGTTTGACTAGGGTGGGGCAGTTCTTC.

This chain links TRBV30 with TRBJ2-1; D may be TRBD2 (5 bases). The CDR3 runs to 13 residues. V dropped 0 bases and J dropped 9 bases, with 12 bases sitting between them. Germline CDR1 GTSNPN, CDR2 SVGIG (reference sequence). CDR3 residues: CAWSVLSGGEQFF. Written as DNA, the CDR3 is TGTGCCTGGAGTGTTCTAAGCGGCGGTGAGCAGTTCTTC.

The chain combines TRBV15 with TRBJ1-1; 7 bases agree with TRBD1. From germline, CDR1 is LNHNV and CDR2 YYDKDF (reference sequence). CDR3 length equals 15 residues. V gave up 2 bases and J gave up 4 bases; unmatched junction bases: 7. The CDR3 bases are TGTGCCACCAGCAGAAACAACAGGGGTATCACTGAAGCTTTCTTT. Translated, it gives CATSRNNRGITEAFF.

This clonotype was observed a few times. CDR3 in amino acids: CASRDPPRAEQFF. DNA for the CDR3: TGTGCCAGCAGGGACCCCCCGAGGGCTGAGCAGTTCTTC. This chain uses TRBV28 with TRBJ2-1; a possible D gene is TRBD2 (5 bases). V shed 6 bases and J shed 9 bases, with 15 bases lying between them. This CDR3 has 13 amino acids. Per the germline V gene, CDR1 is MDHEN and CDR2 is SYDVKM.

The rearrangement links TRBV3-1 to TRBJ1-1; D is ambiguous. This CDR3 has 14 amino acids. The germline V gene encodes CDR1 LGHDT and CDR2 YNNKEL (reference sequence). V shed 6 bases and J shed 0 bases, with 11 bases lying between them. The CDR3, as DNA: TGTGCCAGCAGTACAAGCAGCCTGAACACTGAAGCTTTCTTT. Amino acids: CASSTSSLNTEAFF.

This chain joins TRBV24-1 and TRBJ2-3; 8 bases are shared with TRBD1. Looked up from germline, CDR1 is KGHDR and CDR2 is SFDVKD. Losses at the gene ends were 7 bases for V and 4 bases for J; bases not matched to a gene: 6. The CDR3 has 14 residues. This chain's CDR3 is CATSPDRVADTQYF. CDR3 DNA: TGTGCCACCAGCCCGGACAGGGTGGCAGATACGCAGTATTTT.

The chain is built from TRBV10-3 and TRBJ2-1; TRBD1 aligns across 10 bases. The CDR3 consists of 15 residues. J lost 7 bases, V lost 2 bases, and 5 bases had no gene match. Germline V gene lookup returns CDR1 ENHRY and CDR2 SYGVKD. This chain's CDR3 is CAISEIGQGENEQFF. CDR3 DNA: TGTGCCATCAGTGAGATAGGACAGGGGGAGAATGAGCAGTTCTTC.

CDR3 protein: CASSIQGQPQHF. The CDR3 region has the DNA TGTGCCAGTAGTATCCAGGGTCAGCCCCAGCATTTT. This chain joins TRBV19 and TRBJ1-5, with TRBD1 as a possible D gene (5 bases). Trimming pared 3 bases from V and 6 bases from J, leaving 6 bases between. Per germline, CDR1 LNHDA and CDR2 SQIVND (reference sequence). This CDR3 contains 12 residues. The full variable domain, rest sourced from reference TRBV19 and TRBJ1-5, is DGGITQSPKYLFRKEGQNVTLSCEQNLNHDAMYWYRQDPGQGLRLIYYSQIVNDFQKGDIAEGYSVSREKKESFPLTVTSAQKNPTAFYLCASSIQGQPQHFGDGTRLSIL.

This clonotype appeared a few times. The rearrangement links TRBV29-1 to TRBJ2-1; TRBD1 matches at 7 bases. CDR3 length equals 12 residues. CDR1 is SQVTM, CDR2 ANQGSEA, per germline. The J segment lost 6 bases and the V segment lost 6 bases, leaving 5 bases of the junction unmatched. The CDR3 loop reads CSVWTGVNEQFF. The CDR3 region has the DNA TGCAGCGTGTGGACAGGTGTCAATGAGCAGTTCTTC.

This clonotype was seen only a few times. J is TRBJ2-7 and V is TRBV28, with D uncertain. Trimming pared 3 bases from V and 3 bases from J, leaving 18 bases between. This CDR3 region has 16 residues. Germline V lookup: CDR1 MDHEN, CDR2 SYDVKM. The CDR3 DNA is TGTGCCAGCAGTTTCGGTTACAAGGACGGTTACTACGAGCAGTACTTC. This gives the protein CASSFGYKDGYYEQYF.

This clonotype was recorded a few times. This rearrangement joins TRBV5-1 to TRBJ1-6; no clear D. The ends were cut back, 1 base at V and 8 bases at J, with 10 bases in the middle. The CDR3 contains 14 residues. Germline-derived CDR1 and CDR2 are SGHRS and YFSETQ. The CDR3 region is CASSLNVRDSPLHF. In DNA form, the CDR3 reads TGCGCCAGCAGCTTGAACGTGCGGGATTCACCCCTCCACTTT.

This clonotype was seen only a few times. CDR3 sequence reads: CASKVDRVGYGYTF. In nucleotides, the CDR3 is TGTGCCAGCAAAGTAGACAGGGTTGGCTATGGCTACACCTTC. The rearrangement uses TRBV28 and TRBJ1-2, with 7 bases fitting TRBD1. With 7 bases clipped from V and 4 bases from J, the junction kept 9 bases outside the gene matches. Germline V gene lookup returns CDR1 MDHEN and CDR2 SYDVKM. The CDR3 length is 14 residues.

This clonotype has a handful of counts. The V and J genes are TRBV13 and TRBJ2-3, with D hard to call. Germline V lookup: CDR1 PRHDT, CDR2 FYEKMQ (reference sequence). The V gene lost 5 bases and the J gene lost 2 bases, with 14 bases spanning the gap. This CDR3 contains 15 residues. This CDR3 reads CASSTKGENTDTQYF. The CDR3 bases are TGTGCCAGCAGCACTAAGGGCGAGAACACAGATACGCAGTATTTT.

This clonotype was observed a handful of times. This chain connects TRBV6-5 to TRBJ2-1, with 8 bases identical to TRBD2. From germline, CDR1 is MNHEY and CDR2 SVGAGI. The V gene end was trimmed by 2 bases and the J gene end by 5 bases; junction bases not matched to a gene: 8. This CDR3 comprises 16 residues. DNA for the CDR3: TGTGCCAGCAGTTACGGGGTCGGGGGGGCCCACAATGAGCAGTTCTTC. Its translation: CASSYGVGGAHNEQFF.